Shown below are 26 T cell receptor beta chains from a single sample sequenced in a study of tumor-infiltrating lymphocytes in primary liver carcinoma. Reverse transcription of approximately 500 ng total RNA with a constant-region primer produced TCR beta cDNA. Slightly modified ARM-PCR served as the procedure for the TCR beta libraries. These libraries came from three rounds of nested multiplex PCR. Researchers ran the first two PCR rounds for approximately 10 cycles each with TRBV1-TRBV30 forward primers and a C-beta reverse primer. One entry per CDR3 protein, called by TCRdb with MiXCR from the multiplex PCR reads. Found here are 330,000 or so distinct CDR3 sequences, around three fifths of them singletons; the top ten hold about 6%. Blood RNA originated from unsorted whole blood, with germline DNA additionally extracted. The material sequenced was peripheral blood. Every receptor here comes from a middle-aged man with primary liver carcinoma and hepatitis B virus infection.

The chain links TRBV11-2 to TRBJ2-3; TRBD2 agrees at 7 bases. Germline-derived CDR1 and CDR2 are SGHAT and FQNNGV. CDR3 size: 16 residues. The junction had 9 bases not matched to a gene; V was cut back by 4 bases and J by 2 bases. The CDR3, as DNA: TGTGCCAGCAGCTCGGGGACTAACGGCGTCACAGATACGCAGTATTTT. Translating gives CASSSGTNGVTDTQYF.

The chain joins TRBV6-5 to TRBJ2-3; possibly TRBD1 for D (5 bases). CDR1 MNHEY and CDR2 SVGAGI come from the germline V gene. The CDR3 is made up of 15 amino acids. Trimming took off 2 bases at V and 6 bases at J, with 15 bases between the two ends. CDR3: CASSYPGLSEDTQYF. The CDR3 region has the DNA TGTGCCAGCAGTTACCCAGGGCTGTCTGAGGATACGCAGTATTTT.

This clonotype was picked up many times. The chain employs TRBV6-5 and TRBJ2-3, with 8 bases aligning to TRBD1. The CDR3 covers 14 residues. Germline loops: CDR1 MNHEY, CDR2 SVGAGI. V shed 8 bases, J shed 6 bases, and the junction held 10 bases outside the gene matches. CDR3 amino acids: CASAQGARWDTQYF. CDR3 in DNA: TGTGCCAGCGCTCAGGGGGCAAGATGGGATACGCAGTATTTT.

Remarks on this clonotype: Its ends do not fully match the called genes, so a read error is possible. J is TRBJ1-1 and V is TRBV29-1; D is unclear. Germline CDR1 SQVTM, CDR2 ANQGSEA. This CDR3 comprises 14 residues. CDR3 amino acids: CSVEEGGPSTEAFF. In DNA form, the CDR3 reads TGCAGCGTTGAAGAAGGCGGACCCAGCACTGAAGCCTTCTTT.

This chain links TRBV5-1 with TRBJ2-1, with 8 positions matching TRBD2. Germline loops: CDR1 SGHRS, CDR2 YFSETQ. The CDR3 covers 16 residues. J was trimmed by 3 bases and V by 4 bases; bases with no gene match: 9. DNA for the CDR3: TGCGCCAGCAGCAGAACTAGCGGAGCGGGCTACAATGAGCAGTTCTTC. The encoded protein is CASSRTSGAGYNEQFF.

This clonotype has a handful of counts. The rearrangement joins TRBV6-1 to TRBJ2-1, with D possibly being TRBD2 (5 bases). The germline V gene has CDR1 MNHNS and CDR2 SASEGT. Trimming pared 8 bases from V and 8 bases from J, leaving 22 bases between. The CDR3 sequence is 15 residues long. The CDR3 loop reads CASDGFLARVDEQFF. CDR3 in DNA: TGTGCCAGCGACGGTTTTTTAGCGAGAGTTGATGAGCAGTTCTTC.

Remarks on this clonotype: This could be a read error, since a much larger clone is one nucleotide away. The CDR3 here is CASSQQVGIYTEAFF. In nucleotides, the CDR3 is TGTGCCAGCAGTCAGCAGGTTGGAATATACACTGAAGCTTTCTTT. The chain couples TRBV6-2 or TRBV6-3 to TRBJ1-1; D is undetermined. The CDR3 loop spans 15 amino acids. Germline V gene sequence: CDR1 MNHEY, CDR2 SVGEGT. With 5 bases removed from V and 3 bases from J, the gap between germline ends came to 16 bases.

With respect to this clonotype: One junction end does not reproduce the germline sequence, and a read error may be involved. This sequence joins TRBV4-1 and TRBJ2-6; weak D call: TRBD2 (5 bases). Germline CDR1 reads MGHRA; CDR2 reads YSYEKL. CDR3 size: 18 residues. CDR3 sequence: CVSSRGILELSEANVLTF. CDR3 bases: TGCGTCAGCAGTCGAGGGATCCTCGAACTGTCTGAGGCCAATGTCCTGACTTTC.

This clonotype was seen repeatedly, ten times or more. The chain has TRBV14 and TRBJ2-1; possible D gene TRBD2, 5 bases. Trimming left V 1 base short and J 9 bases short, with 13 bases between. In germline, CDR1 is SGHDN, CDR2 FVKESK. The length of the CDR3 is 14 residues. The CDR3 coding sequence is TGTGCCAGCAGCCAAGTCTATGGGAGTGGTGAGCAGTTCTTC. The encoded protein is CASSQVYGSGEQFF.

The sample holds one count of this clonotype. One base away lies a much larger clone, so this may be a sequencing read error. DNA of the CDR3: TGCGCCAACAGCCCGCGACTAGCGGGAGTTGGGGAGCTGTTTTTT. It encodes CANSPRLAGVGELFF. The rearrangement links TRBV4-1 to TRBJ2-2, with 12 bases fitting TRBD2. The CDR3 is 15 residues long. The germline V gene encodes CDR1 MGHRA and CDR2 YSYEKL.

Concerning this clonotype: At one end, the junction sequence differs from germline, possibly due to a read error. This chain connects TRBV11-2 to TRBJ2-7; TRBD1 or TRBD2 may be the D gene (6 bases each). Germline V lookup: CDR1 SGHAT, CDR2 FQNNGV. The CDR3 covers 14 residues. The CDR3 loop is CASSRGGTPYEQNF. The CDR3, as DNA: TGTGCCAGCAGTCGAGGAGGGACACCATACGAGCAGAACTTC.

Concerning this clonotype: A much larger clone lies one base from this, so it may be a read error. The V gene is TRBV12-3 or TRBV12-4, the J gene TRBJ2-7; 10 bases agree with TRBD1. The CDR3 runs to 13 residues. CDR3 protein: CVSSLTGGHEQYF. CDR3 sequence (DNA): TGTGTCAGCAGTTTGACAGGGGGCCACGAGCAGTACTTC.

The J gene is TRBJ1-2, the V gene TRBV12-3 or TRBV12-4, with 8 bases identical to TRBD1. There are 13 residues in the CDR3. The junction had 4 bases not matched to a gene; V was cut back by 1 base and J by 9 bases. The chain's CDR3 is CASSLDRGCRYTF. The DNA of the CDR3 is TGTGCCAGCAGTTTAGACAGGGGGTGTCGCTACACCTTC.

With regard to this clonotype: This likely comes from a read error, as the CDR3 has no conserved phenylalanine or tryptophan at its end. As DNA, the CDR3 is TGTGCCAGCAGCCCAGAATCGGCTGAAGCTTTCCTT. Amino acids: CASSPESAEAFL. V usage is TRBV12-3 or TRBV12-4 and J usage is TRBJ1-1; no reliable D call. CDR3 length: 12 residues. V was clipped by 6 bases and J by 6 bases, with 11 bases between them.

On this clonotype itself: Compared with germline, one end of the junction differs, possibly owing to a read error. J is TRBJ2-1 and V is TRBV11-2, with D unresolved. CDR1 is SGHAT and CDR2 is FQNNGV in the germline V gene. The CDR3 is 15 residues long. The CDR3: CASILGSNSYDEQFF. The CDR3 nucleotides read TGTGCCAGCATCTTAGGATCCAACTCCTACGATGAGCAGTTCTTC.

This clonotype occurred once. The chain joins TRBV11-2 to TRBJ2-1; 8 bases match TRBD2. The CDR3 runs to 12 residues. From germline, CDR1 is SGHAT and CDR2 FQNNGV. The J segment lost 13 bases and the V segment lost 3 bases, leaving 5 bases of the junction unmatched. DNA for the CDR3: TGTGCCAGCAGCTTGGCGGGAGGAGTTCAGTTCTTC. Protein: CASSLAGGVQFF.

The rearrangement joins TRBV5-6 to TRBJ1-2; 8 nucleotides agree with TRBD1. Germline CDR1 reads SGHDT; CDR2 reads YYEEEE. CDR3 size: 16 residues. J was trimmed by 5 bases and V by 0 bases; bases with no gene match: 9. DNA for the CDR3: TGTGCCAGCAGCTTGGTTGGGTCCAGGGGGCGTTATGGCTACACCTTC. Protein: CASSLVGSRGRYGYTF.

Notes on this clonotype: Since no conserved phenylalanine or tryptophan closes the CDR3, a read error is the likely cause. This rearrangement joins TRBV29-1 to TRBJ2-3, with D possibly being TRBD2 (6 bases). Germline V gives CDR1 SQVTM, CDR2 ANQGSEA. The CDR3 is 15 amino acids. CDR3 amino acids: CSIEDQAGYADTQYS. CDR3 coding DNA: TGCAGCATTGAAGATCAGGCGGGGTACGCAGATACGCAGTATTCT.

This clonotype appeared many times. The chain carries TRBV4-3 and TRBJ2-1; unclear D gene. V lost 0 bases and J lost 10, with 13 bases in between. The CDR3 length is 14 residues. Germline V gene sequence: CDR1 LGHNA, CDR2 YSLEER. CDR3 region: CASSQDVWGLEQFF. In DNA, the CDR3 is TGCGCCAGCAGCCAAGATGTATGGGGTTTGGAGCAGTTCTTC.

V usage is TRBV10-3 and J usage is TRBJ2-2, with 13 bases aligning to TRBD2. After removal of 9 bases from V and 4 bases from J, the junction contained 11 bases not matched to a gene. Germline V gives CDR1 ENHRY, CDR2 SYGVKD. The CDR3 is 17 amino acids. CDR3 in amino acids: CAISGQTSGGGTGELFF. The CDR3 DNA sequence: TGTGCCATTTCGGGGCAAACTAGCGGGGGGGGCACCGGGGAGCTGTTTTTT.

V and J are TRBV10-2 and TRBJ2-2; 8 nucleotides match TRBD2. Germline CDR1 WSHSY, CDR2 SAAADI. The trim removed 2 bases at V and 3 bases at J, leaving 11 bases unmatched. This CDR3 contains 18 residues. Here the CDR3 DNA reads TGCGCCAGCAGTGAGGCTAAGGGACTAGAGGGGGACACCGGGGAGCTGTTTTTT. This gives the protein CASSEAKGLEGDTGELFF.

Turning to this clonotype: One junction end disagrees with the germline gene, perhaps due to a read error. The rearrangement links TRBV4-1 to TRBJ2-4; unclear D gene. CDR3 length: 15 residues. CDR1 and CDR2 (germline): MGHRA, YSYEKL. CDR3 in DNA: TGCGCCAGCAGTCAAGATGAGGAAGGGTGGAACATTCAGTACTTC. Amino acid sequence: CASSQDEEGWNIQYF.

This clonotype was detected only a few times. The chain links TRBV6-6 to TRBJ2-1; TRBD2 aligns across 12 bases. The germline V gene encodes CDR1 MNHNY and CDR2 SVGAGI (reference sequence). The CDR3 runs to 16 residues. The V gene end was trimmed by 5 bases and the J gene end by 6 bases; junction bases not matched to a gene: 8. The CDR3 spells CASSKTGTSGPNEQFF. CDR3 DNA: TGTGCCAGCAGTAAAACCGGGACTAGCGGGCCCAATGAGCAGTTCTTC.

Remarks on this clonotype: Since the CDR3 does not end with the conserved phenylalanine or tryptophan, this likely comes from a read error. This sequence joins TRBV4-1 and TRBJ2-7, with TRBD2 matching over 13 bases. Germline assignment: CDR1 MGHRA and CDR2 YSYEKL. The V segment lost 1 base and the J segment 2 bases; nucleotides outside the gene matches: 2. The CDR3 length is 16 residues. Here the CDR3 reads CASSQAGTSGTYEQYS. CDR3 bases: TGCGCCAGCAGCCAAGCCGGGACTAGCGGGACCTACGAGCAGTACTCC.

For this clonotype: This sequence may be a read error, since a much larger clone differs from it by one base. J is TRBJ1-5 and V is TRBV10-2; D is undetermined. The CDR3 consists of 12 residues. V dropped 3 bases and J dropped 5 bases, with 5 bases sitting between them. Germline V gene sequence: CDR1 WSHSY, CDR2 SAAADI. In nucleotides, the CDR3 is TGCGCCAGCAGTGACAGCGATCAGCCCCAGCATTTT. Amino acids: CASSDSDQPQHF.

The chain has TRBV6-2 or TRBV6-3 and TRBJ1-5; D is unresolved. This CDR3 spans 14 amino acids. V was trimmed by 6 bases and J by 8 bases, leaving 17 bases between them. Germline assignment: CDR1 MNHEY and CDR2 SVGEGT. CDR3 bases: TGTGCCAGCAGACCTATCCCAGCGGGTAAGCCCCAGCATTTT. Amino acid sequence: CASRPIPAGKPQHF.